One sample yielded the 24 T cell receptor beta chains listed below, sequenced in a study of tumor-infiltrating lymphocytes in localized non-small cell lung cancer. Only in-frame clones appear in the TCRdb table, and some are missing; sequencing was by immunoSEQ multiplex PCR. This table holds approximately 15,000 clones, approximately 49% found once. Specimen: lung tumor tissue. The source of these receptors is a human donor with non-small cell lung cancer.

The V and J genes are TRBV30 and TRBJ1-4; 8 bases map to TRBD1. Germline CDR1 and CDR2: GTSNPN and SVGIG (reference sequence). This CDR3 contains 17 residues. The trim removed 5 bases at V and 0 bases at J, leaving 11 bases unmatched. The CDR3 reads CAWADRGKGATNEKLFF. CDR3 coding DNA: TGTGCCTGGGCAGACAGGGGAAAGGGAGCAACTAATGAAAAACTGTTTTTT.

This chain uses TRBV18 with TRBJ2-2, with 12 bases matching TRBD1. The V gene's germline CDR1 is KGHSH and CDR2 LQKENI. The CDR3 is 16 amino acids. The V segment lost 2 bases and the J segment 7 bases; nucleotides outside the gene matches: 5. CDR3 coding DNA: TGTGCCAGCTCACCAGGGACAGGGGGCCCGAACGGGGAGCTGTTTTTT. Protein sequence: CASSPGTGGPNGELFF. Variable domain in full (rest from reference TRBV18 and TRBJ2-2): NAGVMQNPRHLVRRRGQEARLRCSPMKGHSHVYWYRQLPEEGLKFMVYLQKENIIDESGMPKERFSAEFPKEGPSILRIQQVVRGDSAAYFCASSPGTGGPNGELFFGEGSRLTVL.

The chain employs TRBV5-4 and TRBJ2-5; 7 bases align to TRBD1. CDR1 and CDR2 from the germline V gene are SGHNT and YYREEE (reference sequence). V lost 3 bases, J lost 4 bases, and 6 bases stayed unmatched. This CDR3 contains 14 residues. The CDR3 reads CASSSKGGLETQYF. CDR3 DNA: TGTGCCAGCAGCTCGAAAGGGGGCTTAGAGACCCAGTACTTC.

This clone was found a few times. The rearrangement uses TRBV30 and TRBJ1-4; possible D gene TRBD1, 6 bases. CDR1 GTSNPN and CDR2 SVGIG come from the germline V gene (reference sequence). The CDR3 covers 17 residues. The V end lost 2 bases, the J end lost 8 bases, and 24 bases lay between the germline ends. As DNA, the CDR3 is TGTGCCTGGAGTAACCCAGGGTCGGGGGCGTGGGGAGAAAAACTGTTTTTT. As protein: CAWSNPGSGAWGEKLFF.

This clone was counted a few times. V usage is TRBV2 and J usage is TRBJ2-7; D tentatively reads TRBD1 or TRBD2 (6 bases each). Germline loops: CDR1 SNHLY, CDR2 FYNNEI. This CDR3 is built from 12 residues. V lost 7 bases, J lost 6 bases, and 13 bases lay in between. CDR3 in amino acids: CASIQGLGEQYF. For the CDR3, the DNA is TGTGCCAGCATACAGGGACTGGGCGAGCAGTACTTC.

The chain carries TRBV11-2 and TRBJ2-3; possibly TRBD2 for D (6 bases). The CDR3 length is 14 residues. Germline CDR1 and CDR2: SGHAT and FQNNGV. Trimming took 6 bases from V and 2 from J, leaving 12 bases between them. CDR3 loop: CASSAGQNTDTQYF. The CDR3 DNA sequence: TGTGCCAGCAGTGCGGGGCAGAACACAGATACGCAGTATTTT.

V usage is TRBV9 and J usage is TRBJ2-2, with D perhaps TRBD1 or TRBD2 (5 bases each). Germline CDR1 and CDR2: SGDLS and YYNGEE. With 0 bases removed from V and 6 bases from J, the gap between germline ends came to 9 bases. The CDR3 totals 14 residues. This CDR3 is CASSVDRGAGELFF. CDR3 bases: TGTGCCAGCAGCGTAGATAGAGGGGCCGGGGAGCTGTTTTTT. Looking up the rest from reference TRBV9 and TRBJ2-2 gives the full variable domain: DSGVTQTPKHLITATGQRVTLRCSPRSGDLSVYWYQQSLDQGLQFLIQYYNGEERAKGNILERFSAQQFPDLHSELNLSSLELGDSALYFCASSVDRGAGELFFGEGSRLTVL.

The chain employs TRBV6-1 and TRBJ2-7; 8 positions agree with TRBD2. Germline lookup yields CDR1 MNHNS and CDR2 SASEGT. The CDR3 loop spans 14 amino acids. V dropped 7 bases and J dropped 3; count of bases not matched to a gene: 8. CDR3 protein: CASTGGAGGYEQYF. The CDR3, as DNA: TGTGCCAGCACGGGAGGGGCTGGCGGCTACGAGCAGTACTTC.

The rearrangement uses TRBV4-1 and TRBJ1-6; D unresolved. Trimming pared 1 base from V and 18 bases from J, leaving 4 bases between. Germline loops: CDR1 MGHRA, CDR2 YSYEKL. The CDR3 runs to 9 residues. The CDR3 region is CASSQAPHF. The CDR3 DNA reads TGCGCCAGCAGCCAAGCCCCCCACTTT.

The chain recombines TRBV6-6 with TRBJ1-1; perhaps TRBD1 as D (6 bases). Germline values: CDR1 MNHNY, CDR2 SVGAGI (reference sequence). The V end was cut by 7 bases, the J end by 1 base, with 13 bases between. The CDR3 has 14 amino acids. CDR3 coding DNA: TGTGCCAGCAATAAACAGGGTACGAACACTGAAGCTTTCTTT. This translates into CASNKQGTNTEAFF.

Remarks on this clone: Relative to the germline gene, one junction end is altered; a read error may explain this. The V gene is TRBV7-8, the J gene TRBJ1-3; D possibly corresponds to TRBD1 (5 bases). The CDR3 totals 13 residues. The germline V gene has CDR1 SGHVS and CDR2 FQNEAQ. CDR3: CASSLTIEGLVCF. The CDR3 DNA follows: TGTGCCAGCAGCTTAACAATCGAGGGACTGGTTTGTTTT.

This clone has a handful of counts. The chain joins TRBV4-3 to TRBJ1-6; tentative D call: TRBD1 (5 bases). Germline V gene sequence: CDR1 LGHNA, CDR2 YSLEER. V was pared by 4 bases and J by 8 bases, with 9 bases between. CDR3 length equals 13 residues. CDR3 nucleotide sequence: TGCGCCAGCAGCCGAATAGGGGATTCACCCCTCCACTTT. This translates into CASSRIGDSPLHF.

This sequence joins TRBV7-2 and TRBJ1-1, with a possible D match to TRBD1 (6 bases). Deletions cut 5 bases from V and 1 base from J, with 11 bases between. Per the germline V gene, CDR1 is SGHTA and CDR2 is FQGNSA. The CDR3 extends over 14 amino acids. The CDR3 here is CASSARDKNTEAFF. CDR3 DNA: TGTGCCAGCAGCGCCCGGGACAAGAACACTGAAGCTTTCTTT.

The chain's CDR3 is CASSFSRQGGYEQYF. CDR3 nucleotide sequence: TGTGCCAGCAGCTTTAGCCGACAGGGAGGCTACGAGCAGTACTTC. The rearrangement links TRBV7-2 to TRBJ2-7, with D possibly TRBD1 on 7 matching bases. The CDR3 length is 15 residues. The V gene lost 3 bases and the J gene lost 3 bases, with 15 bases spanning the gap. Germline lookup yields CDR1 SGHTA and CDR2 FQGNSA.

This clone was counted only a few times. V and J are TRBV29-1 and TRBJ2-2; tentatively, D is TRBD1 (5 bases). The V end lost 6 bases, the J end lost 4 bases, and 15 bases lay between the germline ends. Looked up from germline, CDR1 is SQVTM and CDR2 is ANQGSEA. This CDR3 has 14 amino acids. In nucleotides, the CDR3 is TGCAGCGTAGTCGACAGCTTGATCACCGGGGAGCTGTTTTTT. It codes for CSVVDSLITGELFF.

V gene TRBV30 combines with J gene TRBJ2-5; D perhaps matches TRBD1 (7 bases). This CDR3 region has 17 residues. Trimming stripped 0 bases from V and 4 bases from J, with 21 bases between. Germline assignment: CDR1 GTSNPN and CDR2 SVGIG (reference sequence). In DNA form, the CDR3 reads TGTGCCTGGAGTGTACCCCTTCGACAGGGAGGTTCAGAGACCCAGTACTTC. As protein: CAWSVPLRQGGSETQYF.

The J gene is TRBJ2-7, the V gene TRBV2; tentatively, D is TRBD1 (5 bases). Trimming shortened V by 2 bases and J by 6 bases, and 8 bases separated the two germline ends. The germline gives CDR1 SNHLY, CDR2 FYNNEI. This CDR3 spans 12 amino acids. CDR3 nucleotides: TGTGCCAGCAGTGAACAGGGCCCCGAGCAGTACTTC. It specifies CASSEQGPEQYF.

This clone has just a few counts. As DNA, the CDR3 is TGCGCCAGCAGCTTGCAACAGGGCTCCTATAATTCACCCCTCCACTTT. This translates into CASSLQQGSYNSPLHF. V usage is TRBV5-1 and J usage is TRBJ1-6; possibly TRBD1 for D (6 bases). Germline CDR1 SGHRS, CDR2 YFSETQ. Trimming removed 1 base at V and 0 bases at J, with 8 bases between. The CDR3 sequence is 16 residues long. Full variable domain (missing parts from reference TRBV5-1 and TRBJ1-6): KAGVTQTPRYLIKTRGQQVTLSCSPISGHRSVSWYQQTPGQGLQFLFEYFSETQRNKGNFPGRFSGRQFSNSRSEMNVSTLELGDSALYLCASSLQQGSYNSPLHFGNGTRLTVT.

This clone was seen a handful of times. The rearrangement uses TRBV27 and TRBJ1-6; D unclear. CDR3 size: 12 residues. Trimming stripped 4 bases from V and 3 bases from J, with 1 base between. CDR1 and CDR2 from the germline V gene are MNHEY and SMNVEV (reference sequence). The CDR3 spells CASSYYNSPLHF. The CDR3 DNA is TGTGCCAGCAGTTACTATAATTCACCCCTCCACTTT.

This clone was counted ten times or more. This sequence joins TRBV9 and TRBJ1-2; 11 bases line up with TRBD1. V lost 3 bases and J lost 7; bases outside the gene matches: 8. Germline V lookup: CDR1 SGDLS, CDR2 YYNGEE. This CDR3 contains 15 residues. The CDR3 spells CASSALGQGAIGYTF. The CDR3 DNA follows: TGTGCCAGCAGCGCATTAGGACAGGGGGCGATTGGCTACACCTTC.

The CDR3 nucleotides read TGTGCCAGCAGCGTAGCTACGGGACGGGGGCTGGGCACTGAAGCTTTCTTT. Amino acids: CASSVATGRGLGTEAFF. The rearrangement uses TRBV9 and TRBJ1-1; D perhaps matches TRBD1 (6 bases). Per germline, CDR1 SGDLS and CDR2 YYNGEE. Trimming took off 0 bases at V and 4 bases at J, with 19 bases between the two ends. This CDR3 is 17 amino acids long.

This clone was recorded only once. The V and J genes are TRBV7-9 and TRBJ1-2; D is perhaps TRBD1 (6 bases). Germline V gene sequence: CDR1 SEHNR, CDR2 FQNEAQ (reference sequence). This CDR3 comprises 14 residues. V was clipped by 6 bases and J by 8 bases, with 19 bases between them. DNA for the CDR3: TGTGCCAGCAGTATTGGACAGACATCGGAAGGCTACACCTTC. The encoded protein is CASSIGQTSEGYTF.

The chain uses TRBV5-1 and TRBJ1-2; 9 nucleotides match TRBD1. J gave up 3 bases and V 4 bases, and 7 bases lay outside the gene matches. Germline CDR1 is SGHRS and CDR2 is YFSETQ. CDR3 size: 15 residues. Here the CDR3 reads CASSLGQGFDYGYTF. As DNA, the CDR3 is TGCGCCAGCAGCCTCGGACAGGGGTTTGACTATGGCTACACCTTC.

The chain has TRBV27 and TRBJ1-2; 8 bases match TRBD1. Per germline, CDR1 MNHEY and CDR2 SMNVEV (reference sequence). V shed 6 bases, J shed 4 bases, and the junction held 7 bases outside the gene matches. The CDR3 sequence is 14 residues long. This chain's CDR3 is CASSPGTGVYGYTF. The CDR3 DNA is TGTGCCAGCAGCCCCGGGACAGGCGTCTATGGCTACACCTTC.